This T cell receptor (beta chain) is drawn from a study of cytomegalovirus exposure and HLA in healthy donors (dated by TCRdb to about 2017). Regarding the study in general: According to a later analysis, one platform produced both the roughly 110 validation repertoires and the roughly 640 repertoires of the first cohort. The study was designed to test whether signatures of past pathogen exposure could be identified by cataloging public T cell receptors. In addition to the first cohort of 666 subjects, a separate validation cohort of some 120 different subjects was used. The study combined high-throughput TCR immunosequencing, statistical association of individual TCRs with disease status, and machine learning to predict cytomegalovirus infection status.

The CDR3 numbers 13 residues from cysteine through phenylalanine. The only DNA kept is the CDR3, 39 bases in frame from the first base. CDR1 and CDR2 (SNHLY, FYNNEI) derive from the germline V gene. V gives up 2 bases and J gives up 3 bases, and the segment between their germline ends measures 8 bases. The library was made by the immunoSEQ multiplex PCR assay. As for the authors' bioinformatics: To diagnose cytomegalovirus status from the catalog of TCR beta chain sequences, a statistical classification framework was built. TCRdb's version of the immuneACCESS table is confined to in-frame rearrangements and falls short of the full clone set. An unresolved V gene accounts for under half of the shortfall where checked; the remainder is of unknown origin. D and trimming come from the DNA, and the V and J calls and clone size come from that table. The sample has about 55,000 clones on record, 90% of them singletons. The ten largest clones capture approximately 3% of the sample.

This clone showed up just a few times. Its antigen target is currently unknown. It has no much larger one-base neighbor in the sample; base qualities were not kept. Paper-wide results and their limitations: Most TCR sequences were seen in very few donors, while some public TCRs were found in many individuals. The classifier was reported to diagnose cytomegalovirus status with high specificity and sensitivity in both the original cohort and the validation cohort. Subsequent analysis determined that TCRs grouped into clusters in the first cohort also showed a tendency toward co-occurrence across the 120 validation repertoires, and approximately 94% of cluster scores exceeded 0. The study gave a list of over 150 TCR beta chains associated with cytomegalovirus. All 120 or so repertoires were used to score co-occurrence in the validation cohort in a later analysis, because that analysis had no HLA typing for the cohort. In vitro tests confirmed that a few of the cytomegalovirus-associated TCR beta chains recognize cytomegalovirus antigens. The authors suggested that the approach could potentially be extended to other disease states and immunological phenotypes.

The donors belonged to the validation cohort of around 120 subjects, which was separate from the roughly 680-subject first cohort. The chain links TRBV2 with TRBJ2-7; the D gene is not confidently resolved. Material for sequencing was PBMCs. This TCR was sampled from a young man in good health and CMV-seronegative. CDR3 loop: CASSERANYEQYF. The nucleotides read TGTGCCAGCAGTGAACGCGCCAACTACGAGCAGTACTTC.